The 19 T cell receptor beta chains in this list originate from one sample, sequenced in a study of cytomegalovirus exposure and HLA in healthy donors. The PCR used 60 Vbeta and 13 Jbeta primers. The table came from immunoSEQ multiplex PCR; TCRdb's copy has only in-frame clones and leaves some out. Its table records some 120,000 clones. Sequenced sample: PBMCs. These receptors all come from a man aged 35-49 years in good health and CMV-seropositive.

The CDR3 protein is CAISDLGQGFTGELFF. Here the CDR3 DNA reads TGTGCCATCAGTGACCTTGGACAGGGCTTCACCGGGGAGCTGTTTTTT. The V and J genes are TRBV10-3 and TRBJ2-2; 8 bases fit TRBD1. The V and J ends lost 3 bases and 4 bases, in that order; junction bases with no gene match: 7. The CDR3 is made up of 16 amino acids. Germline CDR1 and CDR2: ENHRY and SYGVKD.

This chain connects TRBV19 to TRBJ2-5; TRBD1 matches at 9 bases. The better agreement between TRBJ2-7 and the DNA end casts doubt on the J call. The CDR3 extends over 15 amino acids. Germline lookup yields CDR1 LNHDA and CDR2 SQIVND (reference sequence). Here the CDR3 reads CASSSGGQGVYEQYF. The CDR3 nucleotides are TGTGCCAGTAGTTCAGGGGGACAGGGCGTATACGAGCAGTACTTC.

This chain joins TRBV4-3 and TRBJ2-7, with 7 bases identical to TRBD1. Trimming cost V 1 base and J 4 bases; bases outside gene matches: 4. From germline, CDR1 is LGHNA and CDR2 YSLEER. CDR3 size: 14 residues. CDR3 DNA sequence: TGCGCCAGCAGCCAAGTAGGGGGCAGGTACGAGCAGTACTTC. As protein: CASSQVGGRYEQYF.

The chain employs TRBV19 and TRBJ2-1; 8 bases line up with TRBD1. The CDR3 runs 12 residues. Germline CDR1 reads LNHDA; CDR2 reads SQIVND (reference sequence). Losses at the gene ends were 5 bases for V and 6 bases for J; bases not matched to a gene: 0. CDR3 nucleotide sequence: TGTGCCAGTAGTGACAGGGGCAATGAGCAGTTCTTC. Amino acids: CASSDRGNEQFF.

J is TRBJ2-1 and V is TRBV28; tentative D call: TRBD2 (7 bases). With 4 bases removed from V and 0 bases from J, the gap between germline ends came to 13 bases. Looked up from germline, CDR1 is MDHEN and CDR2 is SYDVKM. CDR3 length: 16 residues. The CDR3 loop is CASSSPGGPSYNEQFF. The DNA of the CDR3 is TGTGCCAGCAGTTCCCCCGGGGGGCCCTCCTACAATGAGCAGTTCTTC.

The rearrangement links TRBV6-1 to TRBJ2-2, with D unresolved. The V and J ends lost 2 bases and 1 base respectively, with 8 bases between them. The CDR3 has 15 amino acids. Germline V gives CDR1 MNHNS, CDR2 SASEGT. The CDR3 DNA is TGTGCCAGCAGTGAACCGGCGGAGAACACCGGGGAGCTGTTTTTT. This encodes CASSEPAENTGELFF.

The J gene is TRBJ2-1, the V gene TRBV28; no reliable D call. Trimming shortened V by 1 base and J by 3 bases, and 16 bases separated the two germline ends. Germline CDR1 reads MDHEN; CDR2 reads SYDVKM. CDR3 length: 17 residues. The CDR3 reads CASSLSPSVALYNEQFF. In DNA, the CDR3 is TGTGCCAGCAGTTTATCCCCCTCGGTCGCACTCTACAATGAGCAGTTCTTC.

The CDR3 region is CASSQRRGTGGADTQYF. The CDR3 DNA reads TGTGCCAGCAGCCAACGACGGGGCACCGGGGGGGCAGATACGCAGTATTTT. The genes are TRBV14 and TRBJ2-3, with 8 bases fitting TRBD2. Germline CDR1 and CDR2: SGHDN and FVKESK. The V segment lost 2 bases and the J segment 4 bases; nucleotides outside the gene matches: 11. This CDR3 is 17 amino acids long. Drawing the rest from reference TRBV14 and TRBJ2-3, the complete variable domain is EAGVTQFPSHSVIEKGQTVTLRCDPISGHDNLYWYRRVMGKEIKFLLHFVKESKQDESGMPNNRFLAERTGGTYSTLKVQPAELEDSGVYFCASSQRRGTGGADTQYFGPGTRLTVL.

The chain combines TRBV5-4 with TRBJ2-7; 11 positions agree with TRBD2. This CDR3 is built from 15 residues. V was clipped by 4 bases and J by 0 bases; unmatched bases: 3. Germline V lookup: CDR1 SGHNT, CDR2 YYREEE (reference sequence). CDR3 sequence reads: CASSSGLAGSYEQYF. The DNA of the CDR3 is TGTGCCAGCAGCAGCGGACTAGCGGGCTCCTACGAGCAGTACTTC.

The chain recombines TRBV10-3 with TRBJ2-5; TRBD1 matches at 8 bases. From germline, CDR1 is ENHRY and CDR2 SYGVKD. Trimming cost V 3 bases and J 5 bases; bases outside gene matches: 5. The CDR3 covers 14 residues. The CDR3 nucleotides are TGTGCCATCAGTGACGGCAGGGGGCGCGAGACCCAGTACTTC. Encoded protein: CAISDGRGRETQYF.

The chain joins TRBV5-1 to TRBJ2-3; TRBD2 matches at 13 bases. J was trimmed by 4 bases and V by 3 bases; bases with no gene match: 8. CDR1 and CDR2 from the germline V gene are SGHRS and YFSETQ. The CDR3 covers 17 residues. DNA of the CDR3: TGCGCCAGCAGCTACGGGACTAGCGGGGTCAGCTCAGATACGCAGTATTTT. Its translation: CASSYGTSGVSSDTQYF.

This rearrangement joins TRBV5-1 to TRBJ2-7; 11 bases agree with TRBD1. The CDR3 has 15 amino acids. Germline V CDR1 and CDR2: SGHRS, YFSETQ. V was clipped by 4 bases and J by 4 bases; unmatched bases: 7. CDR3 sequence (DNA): TGCGCCAGCAGCCCAAGGACAGGGGGCAGTTACGAGCAGTACTTC. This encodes CASSPRTGGSYEQYF.

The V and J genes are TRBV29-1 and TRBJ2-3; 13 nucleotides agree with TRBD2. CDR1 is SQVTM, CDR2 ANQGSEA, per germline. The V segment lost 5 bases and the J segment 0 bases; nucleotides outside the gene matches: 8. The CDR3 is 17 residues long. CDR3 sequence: CSVPGLAGQSSTDTQYF. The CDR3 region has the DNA TGCAGCGTTCCGGGACTAGCGGGACAGTCTAGCACAGATACGCAGTATTTT.

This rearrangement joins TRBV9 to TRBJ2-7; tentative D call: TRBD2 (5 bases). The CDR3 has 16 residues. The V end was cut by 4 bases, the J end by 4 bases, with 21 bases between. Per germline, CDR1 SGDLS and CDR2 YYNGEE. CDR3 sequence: CASSRDAGVGVYEQYF. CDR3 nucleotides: TGTGCCAGCAGCCGCGATGCCGGGGTCGGTGTTTACGAGCAGTACTTC.

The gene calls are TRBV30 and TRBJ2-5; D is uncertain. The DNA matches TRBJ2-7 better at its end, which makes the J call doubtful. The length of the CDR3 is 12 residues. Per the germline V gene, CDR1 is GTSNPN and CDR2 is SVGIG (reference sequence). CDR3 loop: CAWITVAYEQYF. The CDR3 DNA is TGTGCCTGGATTACCGTTGCCTACGAGCAGTACTTC.

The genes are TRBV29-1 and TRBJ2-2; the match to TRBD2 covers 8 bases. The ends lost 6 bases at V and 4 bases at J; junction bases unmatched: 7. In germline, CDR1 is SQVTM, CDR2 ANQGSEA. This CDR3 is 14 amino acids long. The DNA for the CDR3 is TGCAGCGTCCAAAGCGGGAGATCCACCGGGGAGCTGTTTTTT. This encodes CSVQSGRSTGELFF.

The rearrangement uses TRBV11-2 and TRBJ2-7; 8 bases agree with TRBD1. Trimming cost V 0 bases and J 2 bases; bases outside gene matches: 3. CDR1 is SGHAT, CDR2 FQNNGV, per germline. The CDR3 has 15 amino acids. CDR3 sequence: CASSLDWDRPYEQYF. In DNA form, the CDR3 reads TGTGCCAGCAGCTTAGATTGGGACAGGCCCTACGAGCAGTACTTC. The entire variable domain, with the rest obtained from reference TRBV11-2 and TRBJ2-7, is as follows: EAGVAQSPRYKIIEKRQSVAFWCNPISGHATLYWYQQILGQGPKLLIQFQNNGVVDDSQLPKDRFSAERLKGVDSTLKIQPAKLEDSAVYLCASSLDWDRPYEQYFGPGTRLTVT.

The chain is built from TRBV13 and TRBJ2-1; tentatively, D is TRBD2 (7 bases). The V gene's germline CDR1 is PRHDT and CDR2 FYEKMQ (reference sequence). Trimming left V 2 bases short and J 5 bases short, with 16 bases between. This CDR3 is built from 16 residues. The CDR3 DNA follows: TGTGCCAGCAGCTTAACTAATGGCGGGGGCAACAATGAGCAGTTCTTC. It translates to CASSLTNGGGNNEQFF.

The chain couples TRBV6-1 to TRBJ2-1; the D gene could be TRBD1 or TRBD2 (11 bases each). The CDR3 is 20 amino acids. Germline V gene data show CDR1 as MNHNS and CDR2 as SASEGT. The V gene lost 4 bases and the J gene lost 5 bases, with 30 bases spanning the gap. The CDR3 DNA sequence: TGTGCCAGCAGTGTTGCCGGGACAGGGGGGAGGACTAGCGGGCACAATGAGCAGTTCTTC. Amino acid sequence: CASSVAGTGGRTSGHNEQFF.